This TCR beta chain was documented in a study of blood T cells in healthy people across ages. J gave up 4 bases and V 5 bases, and 19 bases lay outside the gene matches. The CDR3 is made up of 18 amino acids. Germline-derived CDR1 and CDR2 are SGHVT and SQSDAQ. Primed by a sample-barcoded 5' primer and a J-beta primer mix, a second PCR proceeded for roughly 7 to 11 cycles. TCRdb reprocessed the 5' RACE reads with MiXCR, giving one entry per CDR3 protein. The sample comprises 1.5 million to 2 million distinct CDR3 sequences, roughly 28% of which are singletons, and 7.7% rests with the top ten. Sequenced: blood. The chain combines TRBV7-4 with TRBJ1-1; 7 nucleotides line up with TRBD1. The receptor comes from a woman younger than 45 in good health. For the CDR3, the DNA is TGTGCCAGCAGCCCAGGCGGTGACAGGGCAGAGAGGATCACTGAAGCTTTCTTT. Its protein is CASSPGGDRAERITEAFF.